This T cell receptor (beta chain) was identified during a study of cytomegalovirus exposure and HLA in healthy donors. Study-level points and caveats: Later analysis suggested links between common viral pathogens and several top significant clusters. CMV antigen specificity was confirmed in vitro for a few CMV-associated chains. Cytomegalovirus status, reportedly, was diagnosed with high specificity and sensitivity by the classifier.

Germline trimming cut 3 bases from V and 6 bases from J; bases unmatched to any gene: 19. The germline CDR1 and CDR2 sequences are LNHDA and SQIVND (reference sequence). The CDR3 loop spans 18 amino acids. Concerning this clone: The target antigen is unknown.

The PCR had 60 Vbeta and 13 Jbeta primers. Assay: immunoSEQ multiplex PCR; the TCRdb copy retains only in-frame clones and omits some. This sample's table reports roughly 120,000 clones. The receptor was isolated from a man between 18 and 35 years old in good health and CMV-seronegative. This chain joins TRBV19 and TRBJ2-7, with 8 nucleotides matching TRBD1. The sequenced sample was PBMCs. The CDR3 coding sequence is TGTGCCAGTAGTATTGTGGCAGGGGGCGGAGGTCGGACGTTCGAGCAGTACTTC. It translates to CASSIVAGGGGRTFEQYF. The complete variable domain, with remaining parts taken from reference TRBV19 and TRBJ2-7, reads DGGITQSPKYLFRKEGQNVTLSCEQNLNHDAMYWYRQDPGQGLRLIYYSQIVNDFQKGDIAEGYSVSREKKESFPLTVTSAQKNPTAFYLCASSIVAGGGGRTFEQYFGPGTRLTVT.